Below, 23 T cell receptor beta chains from the same sample are listed, as sequenced in a study of regulatory T cells in long-lasting Graves disease. As for time point: persistent/refractory GD, antithyroid drugs over 5 years with positive TRAb. TCR sequences were obtained from RNA taken from PBMCs. iRepertoire HTBI primers and Arm-PCR of CDR3 regions built TCR beta libraries. TCRdb processed the multiplex PCR reads anew with MiXCR; each CDR3 protein has one entry. The sample lists roughly 500,000 distinct CDR3 sequences; 20% to 25% were seen once. The specimen comprised peripheral blood mononuclear cells (PBMCs), sampled when the disease was refractory, from a patient treated with antithyroid drugs. The receptors here all came from a female donor with Graves disease.

In regard to this clonotype: One junction end disagrees with the germline gene, perhaps due to a read error. This chain joins TRBV29-1 and TRBJ2-7; the match to TRBD1 covers 8 bases. The CDR3 has 12 amino acids. Germline V gene lookup returns CDR1 SQVTM and CDR2 ANQGSEA. In nucleotides, the CDR3 is TGCGGCGTCCGTGGACAGGGCAACGAGCAGTACTTC. Translation: CGVRGQGNEQYF.

This clonotype came up many times. J is TRBJ2-4 and V is TRBV6-2 or TRBV6-3, with a weak D call TRBD2 (5 bases). Germline lookup yields CDR1 MNHEY and CDR2 SVGEGT. CDR3 size: 16 residues. V was clipped by 0 bases and J by 8 bases, with 17 bases between them. The CDR3 sequence is CASSYSGHRGEDIQYF. In DNA, the CDR3 is TGTGCCAGCAGTTACTCAGGTCACCGGGGAGAGGACATTCAGTACTTC.

Ten or more counts support this clonotype. V usage is TRBV29-1 and J usage is TRBJ1-1; D is perhaps TRBD1 (6 bases). V lost 3 bases, J lost 2 bases, and 7 bases lay in between. CDR1 SQVTM and CDR2 ANQGSEA come from the germline V gene. The CDR3 consists of 12 residues. The CDR3 DNA sequence: TGCAGCGTTGAGGACAGTAACACTGAAGCTTTCTTT. Residues: CSVEDSNTEAFF.

This clonotype was counted at least ten times. This chain joins TRBV29-1 and TRBJ1-4, with 7 bases identical to TRBD1. This CDR3 has 12 amino acids. Germline assignment: CDR1 SQVTM and CDR2 ANQGSEA. V trimming: 6 bases; J trimming: 3 bases; junction bases outside the gene matches: 1. The CDR3 protein is CSVGQSNEKLFF. CDR3 DNA sequence: TGCAGCGTGGGACAGTCTAATGAAAAACTGTTTTTT. The whole variable domain, filled in from reference TRBV29-1 and TRBJ1-4, reads SAVISQKPSRDICQRGTSLTIQCQVDSQVTMMFWYRQQPGQSLTLIATANQGSEATYESGFVIDKFPISRPNLTFSTLTVSNMSPEDSSIYLCSVGQSNEKLFFGSGTQLSVL.

This clonotype was detected a few times. V and J are TRBV10-2 and TRBJ2-4; D may be TRBD2 (5 bases). V lost 4 bases, J lost 6 bases, and 19 bases lay in between. Germline-derived CDR1 and CDR2 are WSHSY and SAAADI. This CDR3 has 16 residues. CDR3 residues: CASSGTPEGRGNIQYF. The CDR3 nucleotides read TGCGCCAGCAGTGGGACGCCCGAGGGTAGAGGAAACATTCAGTACTTC.

V and J are TRBV7-6 and TRBJ2-2; TRBD2 agrees at 16 bases. This CDR3 is built from 20 residues. CDR1 and CDR2 from the germline V gene are SGHVS and FNYEAQ. The V segment lost 4 bases and the J segment 0 bases; nucleotides outside the gene matches: 8. The CDR3 reads CASSSPVGLAGGPNTGELFF. The CDR3 DNA reads as TGTGCCAGCAGCTCGCCGGTGGGACTAGCGGGAGGGCCGAACACCGGGGAGCTGTTTTTT.

The chain is built from TRBV10-3 and TRBJ2-5; 8 bases map to TRBD1. The CDR3 consists of 14 residues. The germline CDR1 and CDR2 sequences are ENHRY and SYGVKD. V shed 3 bases and J 5 bases; nucleotides not matched to a gene: 5. The CDR3 sequence is CAISDGQGGETQYF. CDR3 bases: TGTGCCATCAGTGACGGACAGGGAGGTGAGACCCAGTACTTC.

This clonotype was seen only a few times. The rearrangement joins TRBV6-1 to TRBJ1-5, with D uncertain. The CDR3 covers 17 residues. Germline V gene sequence: CDR1 MNHNS, CDR2 SASEGT. V was clipped by 5 bases and J by 5 bases, with 22 bases between them. The CDR3 DNA sequence: TGTGCCAGCAGTCGTCGTAGGGTCTCCCTTCAGCATCAGCCCCAGCATTTT. Translating it yields CASSRRRVSLQHQPQHF.

V usage is TRBV6-9 and J usage is TRBJ2-2, with D possibly being TRBD2 (5 bases). The CDR3 covers 16 residues. Trimming took 3 bases from V and 2 from J, leaving 13 bases between them. CDR1 is MNHGY and CDR2 is SVAAGI in the germline V gene. The CDR3 sequence is CASSYWVGVNTGELFF. The CDR3 region has the DNA TGTGCCAGCAGTTACTGGGTGGGAGTAAACACCGGGGAGCTGTTTTTT.

Comment on this clonotype: The CDR3 ends on some other residue instead of the conserved phenylalanine or tryptophan, so this is likely a read error. This rearrangement joins TRBV28 to TRBJ2-1, with D uncertain. This CDR3 has 13 residues. In germline, CDR1 is MDHEN, CDR2 SYDVKM. The V end was cut by 2 bases, the J end by 3 bases, with 5 bases between. For the CDR3, the DNA is TGTGCCAGCAGTTTACGCGGCTACAATGAGCAGTTCCTC. Translated: CASSLRGYNEQFL.

This clonotype was detected a few times. This sequence joins TRBV14 and TRBJ2-2, with D perhaps TRBD1 (5 bases). V was trimmed by 3 bases and J by 1 base, leaving 9 bases between them. The germline V gene has CDR1 SGHDN and CDR2 FVKESK. The CDR3 loop spans 15 amino acids. CDR3 coding DNA: TGTGCCAGCAGCCACCGGACATTGAACACCGGGGAGCTGTTTTTT. Residues: CASSHRTLNTGELFF.

The V and J genes are TRBV27 and TRBJ2-1; TRBD2 might be the D (6 bases). Per the germline V gene, CDR1 is MNHEY and CDR2 is SMNVEV (reference sequence). V was trimmed by 3 bases and J by 5 bases, leaving 14 bases between them. This CDR3 spans 15 amino acids. The CDR3 nucleotides read TGTGCCAGCAGTTTTGGGACTCCCCCAGACAATGAGCAGTTCTTC. This translates into CASSFGTPPDNEQFF.

With respect to this clonotype: Since the CDR3 does not end with the conserved phenylalanine or tryptophan, this likely comes from a read error. The chain is built from TRBV28 and TRBJ1-5; weak D call: TRBD1 (6 bases). From germline, CDR1 is MDHEN and CDR2 SYDVKM. V was pared by 6 bases and J by 4 bases, with 16 bases between. The CDR3 is made up of 15 amino acids. The DNA for the CDR3 is TGTGCCAGCAGGAGCCCAGGGGTTGGTAATCAGCCCCAGCATTTG. Encoded protein: CASRSPGVGNQPQHL.

This clonotype was counted a few times. This sequence joins TRBV7-2 and TRBJ2-5; 9 nucleotides agree with TRBD1. CDR3 length: 16 amino acids. V trimming: 5 bases; J trimming: 4 bases; junction bases outside the gene matches: 11. Germline V CDR1 and CDR2: SGHTA, FQGNSA. The CDR3 is CASSPETGGWLETQYF. CDR3 in DNA: TGTGCCAGCAGCCCCGAAACAGGGGGCTGGCTAGAGACCCAGTACTTC.

This clonotype was seen many times. The V gene is TRBV28, the J gene TRBJ2-5; 9 positions agree with TRBD1. The J segment lost 5 bases and the V segment lost 6 bases, leaving 10 bases of the junction unmatched. The V gene's germline CDR1 is MDHEN and CDR2 SYDVKM. CDR3 size: 15 residues. The CDR3, as DNA: TGTGCCAGCAGGCCGAACAGGGGGCAGTTGGAGACCCAGTACTTC. As protein: CASRPNRGQLETQYF.

This clonotype has a count of ten or more. V usage is TRBV6-2 or TRBV6-3 and J usage is TRBJ1-1; no firm D call. V shed 8 bases and J shed 0 bases, with 22 bases lying between them. Germline V CDR1 and CDR2: MNHEY, SVGEGT. The CDR3 loop spans 17 amino acids. CDR3 nucleotide sequence: TGTGCCAGCGGGCCCAGGTGGGCAGCTAACATGAACACTGAAGCTTTCTTT. Protein product: CASGPRWAANMNTEAFF.

The genes are TRBV19 and TRBJ2-7, with 9 nucleotides matching TRBD2. CDR3 length: 15 amino acids. Germline V gene sequence: CDR1 LNHDA, CDR2 SQIVND (reference sequence). Trimming cost V 6 bases and J 2 bases; bases outside gene matches: 8. The CDR3 nucleotides read TGTGCCAGTAGGCCCGAGACTAGCGGAACCTACGAGCAGTACTTC. Amino acids: CASRPETSGTYEQYF.

This clonotype was counted a few times. The J gene is TRBJ2-7, the V gene TRBV20-1, with D possibly matching TRBD1 (6 bases). V shed 6 bases and J shed 4 bases, with 22 bases lying between them. Germline V CDR1 and CDR2: DFQATT, SNEGSKA (reference sequence). The CDR3 length is 15 residues. This CDR3 reads CSASSDSAFFYEQYF. The CDR3 DNA sequence: TGCAGTGCCAGTTCGGACAGCGCCTTTTTTTACGAGCAGTACTTC.

This clonotype has more than one count but fewer than ten. CDR3 nucleotides: TGTGCCAGCAGGAGAGGGGACAGCACAGATACGCAGTATTTT. This translates into CASRRGDSTDTQYF. V usage is TRBV2 and J usage is TRBJ2-3, with D perhaps assigned TRBD1 or TRBD2 (5 bases each). The CDR3 is 14 amino acids. The V end was cut by 6 bases, the J end by 0 bases, with 10 bases between. Germline V gene sequence: CDR1 SNHLY, CDR2 FYNNEI. Full variable domain (rest looked up from reference TRBV2 and TRBJ2-3): EPEVTQTPSHQVTQMGQEVILRCVPISNHLYFYWYRQILGQKVEFLVSFYNNEISEKSEIFDDQFSVERPDGSNFTLKIRSTKLEDSAMYFCASRRGDSTDTQYFGPGTRLTVL.

The chain recombines TRBV6-2 or TRBV6-3 with TRBJ1-5, with D perhaps TRBD1 (6 bases). Looked up from germline, CDR1 is MNHEY and CDR2 is SVGEGT. Trimming took 2 bases from V and 0 from J, leaving 17 bases between them. The CDR3 is made up of 18 amino acids. In DNA form, the CDR3 reads TGTGCCAGCAGTTACGATTCGTGGACAGCCCCTAGCAATCAGCCCCAGCATTTT. As protein: CASSYDSWTAPSNQPQHF.

This clonotype was counted a single time. The V call is TRBV11-3, the J call TRBJ2-1, with D perhaps matching TRBD2 (6 bases). Trimming pared 0 bases from V and 4 bases from J, leaving 13 bases between. Looked up from germline, CDR1 is SGHNT and CDR2 is YENEEA. This CDR3 is 16 amino acids long. The CDR3 reads CASSLDLAVSYNEQFF. The CDR3 nucleotides read TGTGCCAGCAGCTTAGATTTAGCGGTCTCGTACAATGAGCAGTTCTTC.

The V and J genes are TRBV19 and TRBJ2-2, with 8 positions matching TRBD1. The CDR3 runs to 16 residues. V gave up 7 bases and J gave up 4 bases; unmatched junction bases: 11. Germline CDR1 and CDR2: LNHDA and SQIVND (reference sequence). The CDR3 region is CASKGWGQDPTGELFF. In DNA, the CDR3 is TGTGCCAGTAAGGGTTGGGGACAGGATCCCACCGGGGAGCTGTTTTTT.

This clonotype was observed at least ten times. V usage is TRBV2 and J usage is TRBJ1-1, with D perhaps TRBD1 (5 bases). Germline V gives CDR1 SNHLY, CDR2 FYNNEI. The CDR3 covers 15 residues. Trimming took 11 bases from V and 0 from J, leaving 19 bases between them. The CDR3: CAPFTGGRLNTEAFF. The CDR3 DNA reads TGTGCCCCTTTCACTGGGGGGAGGTTGAACACTGAAGCTTTCTTT. Full variable domain (rest looked up from reference TRBV2 and TRBJ1-1): EPEVTQTPSHQVTQMGQEVILRCVPISNHLYFYWYRQILGQKVEFLVSFYNNEISEKSEIFDDQFSVERPDGSNFTLKIRSTKLEDSAMYFCAPFTGGRLNTEAFFGQGTRLTVV.